This T cell receptor beta chain is drawn from a study of identical twins. This CDR3 is 15 amino acids long. Per the germline V gene, CDR1 is DFQATT and CDR2 is SNEGSKA (reference sequence). The ends lost 1 base at V and 0 bases at J; junction bases unmatched: 5. This clonotype has just a few counts. It was template switching that added a universal primer site, and there were unique molecular identifiers on the cDNA. TCRdb independently ran MiXCR on the 5' RACE reads; one entry per CDR3 protein. Of around 690,000 distinct CDR3 sequences in the sample, 21% were seen once. This sample was also put to use in a study of T cells expressing NK-cell markers. This second study notes: The TCR beta repertoires originated in sorted CD3+CD56+NKG2C+, CD3+CD56+NKG2C- and CD3+CD56-NKG2C+ T cells. A range of 1.0-7.0% of CD8+ T cells consisted of dominant NKG2C+ clonotypes in more than five donors. Uncertainty persisted over the HCMV specificity of expanded NKG2C+ T cell clones.

The sample comprised PBMCs. The rearrangement links TRBV20-1 to TRBJ2-7; 8 bases fit TRBD1. This receptor was obtained from a woman aged 18-29 years in good health. This chain's CDR3 is CSARVIRGPSYEQYF. CDR3 DNA: TGCAGTGCTAGAGTCATCAGGGGGCCCTCCTACGAGCAGTACTTC.